This entry lists 3 T cell receptor beta chains sequenced from one sample in a study of T-cell memory formation after mild COVID-19. Each CDR3 protein is one row after TCRdb ran MiXCR on the 5' RACE reads. This table holds 180,000 or so distinct CDR3 sequences, more than 15% found once. Specimen: PBMCs or a T cell subset sorted from them (not recorded which). These receptors all come from an adult woman who had mild COVID-19 (a few samples of this study predate the infection). Cell type and time point are not known.

The CDR3 here is CATSDLRVDYGYTF. In DNA form, the CDR3 reads TGTGCCACCAGTGATCTCAGGGTGGACTATGGCTACACCTTC. The chain couples TRBV24-1 to TRBJ1-2; a possible D gene is TRBD1 (5 bases). The V end lost 3 bases, the J end lost 3 bases, and 10 bases lay between the germline ends. The CDR3 contains 14 residues. CDR1 and CDR2 (germline): KGHDR, SFDVKD.

This clonotype showed up just a few times. The chain is built from TRBV24-1 and TRBJ2-1; D is perhaps TRBD2 (6 bases). Germline assignment: CDR1 KGHDR and CDR2 SFDVKD. V lost 2 bases to trimming and J lost 9 bases, with 19 bases between them. The CDR3 sequence is 16 residues long. The CDR3 here is CATSDWRGARTSEQFF. The DNA for the CDR3 is TGTGCCACCAGTGATTGGCGGGGAGCCCGGACGAGTGAGCAGTTCTTC.

V usage is TRBV20-1 and J usage is TRBJ2-3, with D hard to call. CDR3 size: 13 residues. Germline V gene data show CDR1 as DFQATT and CDR2 as SNEGSKA (reference sequence). Trimming took off 3 bases at V and 2 bases at J, with 9 bases between the two ends. The CDR3 spells CSASRAITDTQYF. For the CDR3, the DNA is TGCAGTGCTAGTCGAGCTATCACAGATACGCAGTATTTT.